This TCR beta chain was obtained from a study of blood T cell repertoires in COVID-19. The wider study: Whether acute or convalescent, the COVID-19 samples came from the United States, Italy and Spain. PBMCs, B-cell-depleted T cells, or T cells provided the cDNA or gDNA that made up the material.

Per germline, CDR1 MNHEY and CDR2 SMNVEV (reference sequence). The CDR3 length is 15 residues. V was pared by 3 bases and J by 6 bases, with 10 bases of the junction left unmatched. Original data processing: Amplified reference gene primers provided the basis for estimating nucleated cell counts. Assay used: immunoSEQ multiplex PCR; TCRdb lists only in-frame clones, some missing. V and J calls and clone size are copied from that table; D and trimming were computed from the DNA. The data hold about 46,000 clones, with 84% observed a single time. This sequence originates from a man aged 55 to 69 with acute or convalescent COVID-19. The chain employs TRBV27 and TRBJ1-2; 7 bases agree with TRBD1. Sequences were obtained from peripheral blood. The CDR3 sequence is CASSFSRTGPNGYTF. CDR3 nucleotide sequence: TGTGCCAGCAGTTTCTCCAGGACAGGCCCCAATGGCTACACCTTC.